A selection of T cell receptor beta chains follows, all from one sample in a study of blood T cell repertoires in COVID-19. TCRdb's table, derived via immunoSEQ multiplex PCR, lists solely in-frame clones and lacks some. The data hold around 130,000 clones, with 75% to 90% observed a single time. The sample taken for sequencing was peripheral blood. The receptor source for this set is a man aged 45-65 years with active or convalescent COVID-19. Each CDR3 is given with its conserved first and last residue. Each record gives: CDR3 length, V gene, J gene, clone size, D gene, CDR3 DNA, CDR3 protein. A D gene is named only where the DNA matches it firmly. Where a row states a size, it is once, few, many or the class of an expanded clone; other rows omit it.

CDR3 length: 13
V gene: TRBV20-1
J gene: TRBJ1-3
clone size: .
D gene: .
CDR3 DNA: TGCAGTGCTAGTGCTTTCTCTGGAAACACCATATATTTT
CDR3 protein: CSASAFSGNTIYF

CDR3 length: 13
V gene: TRBV30
J gene: TRBJ2-7
clone size: .
D gene: .
CDR3 DNA: TGTGCCTGGAGTACACAGGGACCCCACGAGCAGTACTTC
CDR3 protein: CAWSTQGPHEQYF

CDR3 length: 16
V gene: TRBV6-1
J gene: TRBJ2-3
clone size: once
D gene: TRBD2
CDR3 DNA: TGTGCCAGCAGTGAAGCAGCGGGAGGCCTCCCAGATACGCAGTATTTT
CDR3 protein: CASSEAAGGLPDTQYF

CDR3 length: 15
V gene: TRBV6-5
J gene: TRBJ1-3
clone size: .
D gene: .
CDR3 DNA: TGTGCCAGCAGTTACTCGAGGGACTCTGGAAACACCATATATTTT
CDR3 protein: CASSYSRDSGNTIYF

CDR3 length: 15
V gene: TRBV5-6
J gene: TRBJ2-1
clone size: .
D gene: TRBD2
CDR3 DNA: TGTGCCAGCAGCCGAGGTACAGCGGGGGGTGGTGAGCAGTTCTTC
CDR3 protein: CASSRGTAGGGEQFF

CDR3 length: 16
V gene: TRBV5-1
J gene: TRBJ1-6
clone size: .
D gene: .
CDR3 DNA: TGCGCCAGCAGCTTGGAGCCCTTCTCCTATAATTCACCCCTCCACTTT
CDR3 protein: CASSLEPFSYNSPLHF

CDR3 length: 15
V gene: TRBV29-1
J gene: TRBJ2-7
clone size: .
D gene: TRBD1
CDR3 DNA: TGCAGCGTGCCGGAAGAGACAGGGGTCTCCTACGAGCAGTACTTC
CDR3 protein: CSVPEETGVSYEQYF

CDR3 length: 12
V gene: TRBV29-1
J gene: TRBJ1-2
clone size: .
D gene: TRBD1
CDR3 DNA: TGCAGCGTTGAAGGACAGGGGAATGGCTACACCTTC
CDR3 protein: CSVEGQGNGYTF

CDR3 length: 11
V gene: TRBV30
J gene: TRBJ2-1
clone size: .
D gene: .
CDR3 DNA: TGTGCCTGGAGCCCGCGCAATGAGCAGTTCTTC
CDR3 protein: CAWSPRNEQFF

CDR3 length: 14
V gene: TRBV6-5
J gene: TRBJ1-2
clone size: .
D gene: .
CDR3 DNA: TGTGCCAGCAGTTACGTCAGGGCGAGTGATGGCTACACCTTC
CDR3 protein: CASSYVRASDGYTF

CDR3 length: 13
V gene: TRBV19
J gene: TRBJ1-2
clone size: .
D gene: .
CDR3 DNA: TGTGCCAGTAGTAACCCGGGGAGCTATGGCTACACCTTC
CDR3 protein: CASSNPGSYGYTF

CDR3 length: 14
V gene: TRBV6-1
J gene: TRBJ2-7
clone size: .
D gene: .
CDR3 DNA: TGTGCCAGCAGTGAAGATGAGGGGAGGCACGAGCAGTACTTC
CDR3 protein: CASSEDEGRHEQYF

CDR3 length: 17
V gene: TRBV5-1
J gene: TRBJ2-7
clone size: few
D gene: TRBD2
CDR3 DNA: TGCGCCAGCAGCCCAAAAGGACTAGCGGGGTTTACCTACGAGCAGTACTTC
CDR3 protein: CASSPKGLAGFTYEQYF

CDR3 length: 14
V gene: TRBV15
J gene: TRBJ1-4
clone size: .
D gene: .
CDR3 DNA: TGTGCCACCAGACGGACACAAACTAATGAAAAACTGTTTTTT
CDR3 protein: CATRRTQTNEKLFF

CDR3 length: 16
V gene: TRBV15
J gene: TRBJ2-1
clone size: .
D gene: TRBD2
CDR3 DNA: TGTGCCACCAGCAGACTAGCGGGAGGGAACAACAATGAGCAGTTCTTC
CDR3 protein: CATSRLAGGNNNEQFF

CDR3 length: 18
V gene: TRBV7-8
J gene: TRBJ1-6
clone size: .
D gene: .
CDR3 DNA: TGTGCCAGCAGCTTGAGTCAGGGGCCGTCCTCATATAATTCACCCCTCCACTTT
CDR3 protein: CASSLSQGPSSYNSPLHF

CDR3 length: 12
V gene: TRBV11-3
J gene: TRBJ1-6
clone size: .
D gene: .
CDR3 DNA: TGTGCCAGCTCAGAGGGGGATTCACCCCTCCACTTT
CDR3 protein: CASSEGDSPLHF

CDR3 length: 14
V gene: TRBV24-1
J gene: TRBJ1-1
clone size: .
D gene: TRBD1
CDR3 DNA: TGTGCCACCCGACCTGCAGGGGGCCTAGGAGAAGCTTTCTTT
CDR3 protein: CATRPAGGLGEAFF

CDR3 length: 16
V gene: TRBV5-1
J gene: TRBJ2-6
clone size: .
D gene: .
CDR3 DNA: TGCGCCAGCATGACATTCGTATCCTCTGGGGCCAACGTCCTGACTTTC
CDR3 protein: CASMTFVSSGANVLTF

CDR3 length: 13
V gene: TRBV14
J gene: TRBJ1-3
clone size: once
D gene: .
CDR3 DNA: TGTGCCAGCAGCCAAGCTGGGGCGAGCACCATATATTTT
CDR3 protein: CASSQAGASTIYF

CDR3 length: 15
V gene: TRBV9
J gene: TRBJ2-5
clone size: .
D gene: .
CDR3 DNA: TGTGCCAGCAGCGTAGCTGGAGGTATCCAAGAGACCCAGTACTTC
CDR3 protein: CASSVAGGIQETQYF

CDR3 length: 15
V gene: TRBV10-2
J gene: TRBJ1-2
clone size: .
D gene: TRBD1
CDR3 DNA: TGCGCCAGCAGTGACGAGGGACAGTTAAACTATGGCTACACCTTC
CDR3 protein: CASSDEGQLNYGYTF

CDR3 length: 14
V gene: TRBV10-2
J gene: TRBJ1-4
clone size: .
D gene: .
CDR3 DNA: TGCGCCAGCAGTCCGGCAGGAAATAATGAAAAACTGTTTTTT
CDR3 protein: CASSPAGNNEKLFF

CDR3 length: 14
V gene: TRBV19
J gene: TRBJ1-5
clone size: .
D gene: .
CDR3 DNA: TGTGCCAGTAGTATCCCACAGGGTAGTCAGCCCCAGCATTTT
CDR3 protein: CASSIPQGSQPQHF

CDR3 length: 16
V gene: TRBV4-1
J gene: TRBJ2-7
clone size: .
D gene: TRBD2
CDR3 DNA: TGCGCCAGCAGCCAAGAGGGGAGCGGGAGCTCCTACGAGCAGTACTTC
CDR3 protein: CASSQEGSGSSYEQYF

CDR3 length: 14
V gene: TRBV27
J gene: TRBJ2-2
clone size: .
D gene: TRBD1
CDR3 DNA: TGTGCCAGCAGTTTTAGGGGGCCCACCGGGGAGCTGTTTTTT
CDR3 protein: CASSFRGPTGELFF

CDR3 length: 15
V gene: TRBV28
J gene: TRBJ2-3
clone size: .
D gene: TRBD2
CDR3 DNA: TGTGCCAGCAGCCCAACCGTGGGGGGGACAGATACGCAGTATTTT
CDR3 protein: CASSPTVGGTDTQYF

CDR3 length: 15
V gene: TRBV6-2/TRBV6-3
J gene: TRBJ2-5
clone size: .
D gene: .
CDR3 DNA: TGTGCCAGCAGTCGCCTTCCTAGCAGTACGCAGACCCAGTACTTC
CDR3 protein: CASSRLPSSTQTQYF

CDR3 length: 14
V gene: TRBV18
J gene: TRBJ1-2
clone size: .
D gene: TRBD1
CDR3 DNA: TGTGCCAGCTCACGCGGACAGGGAGACTATGGCTACACCTTC
CDR3 protein: CASSRGQGDYGYTF

CDR3 length: 17
V gene: TRBV7-9
J gene: TRBJ2-2
clone size: .
D gene: TRBD2
CDR3 DNA: TGTGCCAGCAGCGAGGGGGGCGGTAGCGGGAGCCGCGGGGAGCTGTTTTTT
CDR3 protein: CASSEGGGSGSRGELFF

CDR3 length: 16
V gene: TRBV4-2
J gene: TRBJ2-7
clone size: .
D gene: .
CDR3 DNA: TGTGCCAGCAGCCAAGATCACCTGGCAGGGGTTAACGAGCAGTACTTC
CDR3 protein: CASSQDHLAGVNEQYF

CDR3 length: 16
V gene: TRBV7-6
J gene: TRBJ2-2
clone size: .
D gene: TRBD2
CDR3 DNA: TGTGCCAGCAGCTTCTTCCTAGCGGGGGGTTCCGGGGAGCTGTTTTTT
CDR3 protein: CASSFFLAGGSGELFF

CDR3 length: 19
V gene: TRBV27
J gene: TRBJ2-5
clone size: .
D gene: TRBD2
CDR3 DNA: TGTGCCAGCAGTCCCCAATTTAGCACTAGCGGGAGGTCTGGGGAGACCCAGTACTTC
CDR3 protein: CASSPQFSTSGRSGETQYF

CDR3 length: 13
V gene: TRBV19
J gene: TRBJ1-5
clone size: .
D gene: .
CDR3 DNA: TGTGCCAGTAGTTGGTCAGTCAATCAGCCCCAGCATTTT
CDR3 protein: CASSWSVNQPQHF

CDR3 length: 15
V gene: TRBV10-3
J gene: TRBJ2-7
clone size: .
D gene: .
CDR3 DNA: TGTGCCATCAGTGTAGGAGCGGAGGGGTCCGACGAGCAGTACTTC
CDR3 protein: CAISVGAEGSDEQYF

CDR3 length: 14
V gene: TRBV7-2
J gene: TRBJ1-5
clone size: .
D gene: .
CDR3 DNA: TGTGCCAGCAGACCAGGGGACAGCAATCAGCCCCAGCATTTT
CDR3 protein: CASRPGDSNQPQHF

CDR3 length: 15
V gene: TRBV6-5
J gene: TRBJ1-3
clone size: .
D gene: .
CDR3 DNA: TGTGCCAGCAGTAGACAGCAAAGCTCTGGAAACACCATATATTTT
CDR3 protein: CASSRQQSSGNTIYF

CDR3 length: 16
V gene: TRBV15
J gene: TRBJ2-2
clone size: .
D gene: TRBD1
CDR3 DNA: TGTGCCACCAGCAGAAGACAGGGCCCGAACACCGGGGAGCTGTTTTTT
CDR3 protein: CATSRRQGPNTGELFF

CDR3 length: 19
V gene: TRBV27
J gene: TRBJ2-1
clone size: .
D gene: TRBD2
CDR3 DNA: TGTGCCAGCAGTTTAATTGTGGTAGCGGGAGCCCCCCCCTACAATGAGCAGTTCTTC
CDR3 protein: CASSLIVVAGAPPYNEQFF

CDR3 length: 16
V gene: TRBV5-6
J gene: TRBJ1-6
clone size: .
D gene: TRBD1
CDR3 DNA: TGTGCCAGCAGCTACAACCGGGACAGGGATGATTCACCCCTCCACTTT
CDR3 protein: CASSYNRDRDDSPLHF

CDR3 length: 14
V gene: TRBV9
J gene: TRBJ2-7
clone size: once
D gene: .
CDR3 DNA: TGTGCCAGCAGCGTAAAAGGTTACGGGGACGAGCAGTACTTC
CDR3 protein: CASSVKGYGDEQYF

CDR3 length: 12
V gene: TRBV24-1
J gene: TRBJ2-7
clone size: .
D gene: .
CDR3 DNA: TGTGCCACCAGTGTGTCCGGCTACGAGCAGTACTTC
CDR3 protein: CATSVSGYEQYF

CDR3 length: 15
V gene: TRBV7-2
J gene: TRBJ1-1
clone size: .
D gene: .
CDR3 DNA: TGTGCCAGCAGCTTTACAGGGATCATGAACACTGAAGCTTTCTTT
CDR3 protein: CASSFTGIMNTEAFF

CDR3 length: 16
V gene: TRBV23-1
J gene: TRBJ2-5
clone size: .
D gene: TRBD1
CDR3 DNA: TGCGCCAGCAGTCACACAGGGGCCGCGGAGGTGGAGACCCAGTACTTC
CDR3 protein: CASSHTGAAEVETQYF

CDR3 length: 16
V gene: TRBV27
J gene: TRBJ1-4
clone size: .
D gene: TRBD1
CDR3 DNA: TGTGCCAGCAGTGAAACCGGGACAGGGGGTTCTGAAAAACTGTTTTTT
CDR3 protein: CASSETGTGGSEKLFF

CDR3 length: 17
V gene: TRBV5-1
J gene: TRBJ2-7
clone size: .
D gene: TRBD2
CDR3 DNA: TGCGCCAGCAGCCCCCGACTAGCGGGAGTTCGCTCCTACGAGCAGTACTTC
CDR3 protein: CASSPRLAGVRSYEQYF

CDR3 length: 13
V gene: TRBV2
J gene: TRBJ1-1
clone size: .
D gene: TRBD1
CDR3 DNA: TGTGCCAGCAGCTCCGACAGGGGCACTGAAGCTTTCTTT
CDR3 protein: CASSSDRGTEAFF

CDR3 length: 14
V gene: TRBV11-3
J gene: TRBJ2-2
clone size: few
D gene: .
CDR3 DNA: TGTGCCAGCACAAGCCCGGGAAACACCGGGGAGCTGTTTTTT
CDR3 protein: CASTSPGNTGELFF

CDR3 length: 13
V gene: TRBV6-6
J gene: TRBJ1-1
clone size: .
D gene: .
CDR3 DNA: TGTGCCAGCAGTTACTCGCGGATTCTTGAAGCTTTCTTT
CDR3 protein: CASSYSRILEAFF

CDR3 length: 14
V gene: TRBV27
J gene: TRBJ2-7
clone size: .
D gene: .
CDR3 DNA: TGTGCCAGCAGTTTAGACAGTCTCTCCTACGAGCAGTACTTC
CDR3 protein: CASSLDSLSYEQYF

CDR3 length: 18
V gene: TRBV6-2/TRBV6-3
J gene: TRBJ2-7
clone size: .
D gene: TRBD1
CDR3 DNA: TGTGCCAGCAGCCAGGGATGGGGGCGCGGGACAGGAGAATACGAGCAGTACTTC
CDR3 protein: CASSQGWGRGTGEYEQYF

CDR3 length: 16
V gene: TRBV6-2/TRBV6-3
J gene: TRBJ2-3
clone size: .
D gene: TRBD2
CDR3 DNA: TGTGCCAGCAGCCTCGAGGGCGGGGGGGTTTCAGATACGCAGTATTTT
CDR3 protein: CASSLEGGGVSDTQYF